These 19 T cell receptor beta chains were sequenced from one sample in a study of blood T cells in healthy people across ages. A sample-barcoded 5' primer and a J-beta primer mix were used in a second PCR of roughly 6 to 11 cycles. TCRdb called the 5' RACE reads again in MiXCR, with one record for every CDR3 protein. Of 650,000 to 1,000,000 distinct CDR3 sequences listed, 30% to 45% are singletons. The sequencing sample was made of blood. The source is a man younger than 30 in good health.

The CDR3 spells CASSSPSGARSTYEQYF. The CDR3, as DNA: TGTGCCAGCAGCTCCCCCTCCGGGGCCAGGTCCACCTACGAGCAGTACTTC. V usage is TRBV11-2 and J usage is TRBJ2-7; D tentatively reads TRBD1 or TRBD2 (5 bases each). This CDR3 is 17 amino acids long. The germline V gene encodes CDR1 SGHAT and CDR2 FQNNGV. Trimming removed 4 bases at V and 2 bases at J, with 21 bases between.

This clonotype was counted a few times. V usage is TRBV12-3 or TRBV12-4 and J usage is TRBJ2-7; D might be TRBD1 (5 bases). The CDR3 consists of 15 residues. V lost 5 bases to trimming and J lost 2 bases, with 16 bases between them. Here the CDR3 reads CASSPPHRSTYEQYF. Written as DNA, the CDR3 is TGTGCCAGCAGTCCCCCCCACAGGTCAACCTACGAGCAGTACTTC.

The V gene is TRBV5-5, the J gene TRBJ1-5; D is perhaps TRBD1 (6 bases). Germline CDR1 SGHKS, CDR2 YYEKEE (reference sequence). The CDR3 loop spans 14 amino acids. Deletions cut 4 bases from V and 7 bases from J, with 15 bases between. CDR3 residues: CASSPGHPSQPQHF. In DNA form, the CDR3 reads TGTGCCAGCAGCCCGGGACACCCGAGCCAGCCCCAGCATTTT.

The table lists this clonotype with a count of one. This chain uses TRBV18 with TRBJ1-6, with 10 bases lining up with TRBD1. V lost 5 bases and J lost 6; bases outside the gene matches: 4. Germline V gives CDR1 KGHSH, CDR2 LQKENI. The CDR3 runs to 15 residues. The CDR3, as DNA: TGTGCCAGCTCATCCCGGGACAGGGGTAATTCACCCCTCCACTTT. Residues: CASSSRDRGNSPLHF.

This sequence joins TRBV5-1 and TRBJ2-2; 7 bases map to TRBD1. J was trimmed by 0 bases and V by 2 bases; bases with no gene match: 4. The germline V gene has CDR1 SGHRS and CDR2 YFSETQ. CDR3 size: 16 residues. Here the CDR3 reads CASSFEGATNTGELFF. The DNA of the CDR3 is TGCGCCAGCAGCTTTGAGGGGGCGACGAACACCGGGGAGCTGTTTTTT.

This clonotype has at least ten counts. The V gene is TRBV4-2, the J gene TRBJ2-1; no firm D call. Germline V gives CDR1 LGHNA, CDR2 YNFKEQ. The CDR3 has 14 residues. The V end lost 2 bases, the J end lost 8 bases, and 13 bases lay between the germline ends. CDR3 in amino acids: CASSQRAVGDEQFF. CDR3 sequence (DNA): TGTGCCAGCAGCCAAAGGGCCGTAGGCGATGAGCAGTTCTTC.

In its sample, this clonotype was seen a few times. The J gene is TRBJ2-5, the V gene TRBV5-1; TRBD1 aligns across 7 bases. After removal of 2 bases from V and 5 bases from J, the junction contained 6 bases not matched to a gene. The CDR3 spans 14 residues. Germline CDR1 reads SGHRS; CDR2 reads YFSETQ. CDR3 sequence: CASSFDRARETQYF. CDR3 nucleotide sequence: TGCGCCAGCAGCTTTGACAGGGCCCGGGAGACCCAGTACTTC.

This clonotype appeared a few times. The chain has TRBV7-9 and TRBJ1-2; D is uncertain. The ends were cut back, 6 bases at V and 0 bases at J, with 8 bases in the middle. Germline V gene sequence: CDR1 SEHNR, CDR2 FQNEAQ (reference sequence). The CDR3 loop spans 13 amino acids. The CDR3 coding sequence is TGTGCCAGCAGTCACCGGACTAACTATGGCTACACCTTC. It encodes CASSHRTNYGYTF.

V is TRBV5-1 and J is TRBJ1-2; tentatively, D is TRBD1 (5 bases). Germline CDR1 reads SGHRS; CDR2 reads YFSETQ. This CDR3 is 15 amino acids long. Trimming removed 4 bases from V and 0 bases from J, with 13 bases in between. DNA of the CDR3: TGCGCCAGCAGCCCCGGGGGACCGACTAACTATGGCTACACCTTC. Translating it yields CASSPGGPTNYGYTF.

The chain uses TRBV6-1 and TRBJ2-4; 10 bases align to TRBD1. The J call is uncertain, as TRBJ2-7 better fits the DNA end. This CDR3 is built from 15 residues. Germline-derived CDR1 and CDR2 are MNHNS and SASEGT. Written as DNA, the CDR3 is TGTGCCAGCAGTTCTGGTGGGACAGGGGTCTACGAGCAGTACTTC. Translating gives CASSSGGTGVYEQYF.

Points on this clonotype: Given a much more abundant clone one base away, this may be a read error. The rearrangement links TRBV27 to TRBJ1-2; D is perhaps TRBD1 (6 bases). The germline V and J ends were trimmed by 6 bases and 4 bases, with 12 bases remaining between them. The CDR3 contains 13 residues. CDR1 is MNHEY, CDR2 SMNVEV, per germline (reference sequence). The CDR3 nucleotides are TGTGCCAGCAGCCAAGGACAGACCTATGGCTACACCTTC. Its protein product is CASSQGQTYGYTF.

The chain employs TRBV7-2 and TRBJ2-2; 8 nucleotides align to TRBD2. This CDR3 contains 17 residues. Germline-derived CDR1 and CDR2 are SGHTA and FQGNSA. With V trimmed by 6 bases and J by 7 bases, 16 bases remained unmatched. The CDR3 loop is CASSPRSSSGAVGELFF. The CDR3 coding sequence is TGTGCCAGCAGTCCACGGTCGAGTAGCGGGGCGGTCGGGGAGCTGTTTTTT. Full variable domain (remainder filled in from reference TRBV7-2 and TRBJ2-2): GAGVSQSPSNKVTEKGKDVELRCDPISGHTALYWYRQSLGQGLEFLIYFQGNSAPDKSGLPSDRFSAERTGGSVSTLTIQRTQQEDSAVYLCASSPRSSSGAVGELFFGEGSRLTVL.

This clonotype occurred a few times. The gene calls are TRBV12-3 or TRBV12-4 and TRBJ1-5, with D possibly matching TRBD1 (5 bases). Trimming cost V 6 bases and J 8 bases, with 14 bases left between them. The CDR3 has 13 amino acids. The CDR3 loop is CASSPGTREPQHF. CDR3 DNA: TGTGCCAGCAGCCCCGGGACCCGTGAGCCCCAGCATTTT.

Points on this clonotype: With a much larger clone just one base away, this may be a read error. V usage is TRBV12-3 or TRBV12-4 and J usage is TRBJ2-7; no clear D gene. The better agreement between TRBJ2-4 and the DNA end casts doubt on the J call. The CDR3 is made up of 12 amino acids. CDR3 in amino acids: CASRLTNHIQYF. DNA for the CDR3: TGTGCCAGCAGGTTAACAAATCACATTCAGTACTTC.

The chain joins TRBV12-3 or TRBV12-4 to TRBJ1-5; possibly TRBD1 for D (5 bases). With 6 bases removed from V and 5 bases from J, the gap between germline ends came to 14 bases. This CDR3 is built from 14 residues. The chain's CDR3 is CASSSTGGYQPQHF. The CDR3 nucleotides are TGTGCCAGCAGCTCCACCGGGGGATATCAGCCCCAGCATTTT.

This clonotype appeared a few times. The V and J genes are TRBV12-3 or TRBV12-4 and TRBJ2-1; perhaps TRBD2 as D (5 bases). The J call may be faulty, since TRBJ2-7 better matches the DNA end. CDR3 size: 17 residues. CDR3 amino acids: CASSLGGRRSSYNEQYF. CDR3 DNA: TGTGCCAGCAGTTTAGGCGGGCGACGGAGCTCCTACAATGAGCAGTACTTC.

The chain recombines TRBV14 with TRBJ2-1, with D possibly TRBD2 on 5 matching bases. Trimming cost V 1 base and J 13 bases, with 17 bases left between them. CDR1 is SGHDN and CDR2 is FVKESK in the germline V gene. The CDR3 loop spans 14 amino acids. Written as DNA, the CDR3 is TGTGCCAGCAGCCAAGGCGGGTTTAAAGAGACCCAGTTCTTC. This sequence encodes CASSQGGFKETQFF.

A note on this clonotype: Being one base from a much bigger clone, this may be a read error. V gene TRBV5-1 combines with J gene TRBJ2-7; a weak D match, TRBD2 (5 bases). The germline CDR1 and CDR2 sequences are SGHRS and YFSETQ. This CDR3 comprises 15 residues. The CDR3 loop reads CAGSLVPGESYEQYF. CDR3 coding DNA: TGCGCCGGCAGCTTGGTTCCTGGGGAGAGCTACGAGCAGTACTTC.

The chain couples TRBV20-1 to TRBJ2-3; 9 bases are shared with TRBD1. Germline V gene data show CDR1 as DFQATT and CDR2 as SNEGSKA (reference sequence). J was trimmed by 3 bases and V by 6 bases; bases with no gene match: 7. The CDR3 is 14 amino acids. Here the CDR3 reads CSAPYRGPTDTQYF. DNA of the CDR3: TGCAGTGCGCCTTACAGGGGGCCTACAGATACGCAGTATTTT.